A selection of T cell receptor beta chains follows, all from one sample in a study of shared clonotypes between healthy human individuals. Clones were read by immunoSEQ multiplex PCR, and TCRdb kept only the in-frame ones, dropping some. The sample yields 2 million to 2.5 million clones, around 93% seen once. The specimen sequenced was naive CD4+ T cells from PBMCs. These TCRs come from a man in his late teens or twenties in good health. Some clones in this sample may be carry-over from other donors' samples. The CDR3 runs from the conserved cysteine through the conserved F or W. D genes are given only for firm matches. For some rows the clone size is stated as once, few or many, or as a class when expanded; others skip it.

>TRBJ2-7|TRBV29-1|-|TRBD2
CSVDGSGKQYF
TGCAGCGTTGATGGTAGCGGGAAGCAGTACTTC
>TRBJ1-2|TRBV4-1|-|TRBD1
CASSQTGEAYGYTF
TGCGCCAGCAGCCAAACAGGGGAGGCCTATGGCTACACCTTC
>TRBJ2-1|TRBV7-7|-|TRBD2
CASSLEAAGVGEQFF
TGTGCCAGCAGCTTAGAGGCAGCGGGAGTTGGTGAGCAGTTCTTC
>TRBJ1-1|TRBV10-3|once|-
CAISRGQSGTEAFF
TGTGCCATCAGCCGGGGGCAGTCGGGCACTGAAGCTTTCTTT
>TRBJ1-2|TRBV11-2|-|-
CASSLDLYGTGYGYTF
TGTGCCAGCAGCTTAGATCTCTACGGCACTGGCTATGGCTACACCTTC
>TRBJ2-7|TRBV5-4|-|TRBD2
CASSRRSGGGSSYEQYF
TGTGCCAGCAGCCGTCGGTCCGGGGGAGGGTCCTCCTACGAGCAGTACTTC
>TRBJ2-7|TRBV28|once|TRBD1
CASRHQGTGDYEQYF
TGTGCCAGCAGGCACCAAGGGACAGGGGATTACGAGCAGTACTTC
>TRBJ2-1|TRBV5-1|-|TRBD1
CASSLAPGGRVLKYNEQFF
TGCGCCAGCAGCTTGGCACCAGGGGGCCGGGTCCTCAAATACAATGAGCAGTTCTTC
>TRBJ2-3|TRBV29-1|-|TRBD2
CSVEGVGGSSGRGADTQYF
TGCAGCGTTGAAGGGGTTGGGGGATCTAGCGGGAGAGGGGCAGATACGCAGTATTTT
>TRBJ2-7|TRBV6-5|-|-
CASRTVNSYEQYF
TGTGCCAGCAGGACGGTGAACTCCTACGAGCAGTACTTC
>TRBJ2-7|TRBV7-2|-|TRBD1
CASSGQGASYEQYF
TGTGCCAGCAGCGGACAGGGAGCATCCTACGAGCAGTACTTC
>TRBJ2-3|TRBV4-2|-|-
CASSQTGTRVSTDTQYF
TGTGCCAGCAGCCAAACCGGGACACGAGTTAGCACAGATACGCAGTATTTT
>TRBJ2-5|TRBV11-3|-|TRBD1
CASSYGTGVQETQYF
TGTGCCAGCAGTTATGGGACAGGGGTCCAAGAGACCCAGTACTTC
>TRBJ2-1|TRBV5-4|-|-
CASSLRLVRWNEQFF
TGTGCCAGCAGCCTCAGACTAGTACGGTGGAATGAGCAGTTCTTC
>TRBJ2-2|TRBV30|-|TRBD2
CAWRSSGRYPGELFF
TGTGCCTGGAGGTCTAGCGGGAGGTACCCCGGGGAGCTGTTTTTT
>TRBJ1-1|TRBV30|few|-
CAWSQGNTEAFF
TGTGCCTGGAGTCAGGGAAACACTGAAGCTTTCTTT
>TRBJ2-7|TRBV9|-|-
CASSVTGHSYEQYF
TGTGCCAGCAGCGTAACGGGACACAGCTACGAGCAGTACTTC
>TRBJ2-2|TRBV30|few|-
CAWSASRRQSGELFF
TGTGCCTGGAGTGCTAGTCGCCGGCAGTCGGGGGAGCTGTTTTTT
>TRBJ1-4|TRBV7-9|-|-
CASSSTGTRNEKLFF
TGTGCCAGCAGCTCCACCGGGACCCGTAATGAAAAACTGTTTTTT
>TRBJ2-5|TRBV7-2|-|TRBD2
CASSLDRLAGETQYF
TGTGCCAGCAGCTTAGATCGACTAGCGGGAGAGACCCAGTACTTC
>TRBJ2-3|TRBV2|-|TRBD2
CASSAIRAGYTDTQYF
TGTGCCAGCAGTGCCATACGAGCGGGATACACAGATACGCAGTATTTT
>TRBJ1-3|TRBV21-1|-|-
CASSKVPQQSSGNTIYF
TGTGCCAGCAGCAAAGTGCCACAGCAGAGCTCTGGAAACACCATATATTTT
>TRBJ2-2|TRBV19|-|-
CASRGRLNTGELFF
TGTGCCAGTAGAGGTCGGTTAAACACCGGGGAGCTGTTTTTT
>TRBJ2-7|TRBV15|-|-
CATSRGAPPPSPYEQYF
TGTGCCACCAGCAGAGGGGCTCCCCCCCCGTCACCTTACGAGCAGTACTTC
>TRBJ1-2|TRBV28|-|TRBD1
CASVREGGNGYTF
TGTGCCAGCGTTCGGGAAGGGGGCAATGGCTACACCTTC
>TRBJ2-7|TRBV7-3|-|TRBD1
CASSLGTGYNEQYF
TGTGCCAGCAGCCTCGGGACAGGTTATAACGAGCAGTACTTC
>TRBJ1-5|TRBV7-2|-|-
CASSLAQVPSNQPQHF
TGTGCCAGCAGCTTAGCGCAGGTTCCAAGCAATCAGCCCCAGCATTTT
>TRBJ2-4|TRBV2|-|-
CASMAERENIQYF
TGTGCCAGCATGGCGGAGAGGGAAAACATTCAGTACTTC
>TRBJ1-5|TRBV19|-|-
CASSIFAAGGNQPQHF
TGTGCCAGTAGTATTTTTGCAGCCGGGGGCAATCAGCCCCAGCATTTT
>TRBJ2-1|TRBV10-2|-|-
CASRDLAANNEQFF
TGCGCCAGCAGGGACCTAGCAGCCAACAATGAGCAGTTCTTC
>TRBJ1-5|TRBV19|-|-
CASSIDASSLRPQHF
TGTGCCAGTAGTATAGATGCCTCTTCGCTGAGGCCCCAGCATTTT
>TRBJ1-1|TRBV19|-|TRBD1
CACYTGESEAFF
TGTGCCTGTTATACAGGGGAATCTGAAGCTTTCTTT
>TRBJ1-5|TRBV28|-|-
CASRTLGGGEGQPQHF
TGTGCCAGCCGAACACTCGGGGGAGGGGAGGGTCAGCCCCAGCATTTT
>TRBJ1-5|TRBV2|-|TRBD1
CASSVDRGHQPQHF
TGTGCCAGCAGTGTAGACAGGGGGCATCAGCCCCAGCATTTT
>TRBJ1-5|TRBV18|-|TRBD1
CASSRDRGLQPQHF
TGTGCCAGCTCACGCGACAGGGGGCTTCAGCCCCAGCATTTT
>TRBJ2-3|TRBV5-1|-|-
CASSRDGSDTQYF
TGCGCCAGCAGCAGAGACGGTTCGGATACGCAGTATTTT
>TRBJ2-1|TRBV7-3|-|-
CASSLTGTPYNEQFF
TGTGCCAGCAGCTTAACAGGGACCCCCTACAATGAGCAGTTCTTC
>TRBJ2-2|TRBV11-3|once|-
CASSLGGRNTGELFF
TGTGCCAGCAGCTTGGGGGGCCGGAACACCGGGGAGCTGTTTTTT
>TRBJ1-2|TRBV7-2|-|-
CASSPGQNYGYTF
TGTGCCAGCAGCCCCGGACAGAACTATGGCTACACCTTC
>TRBJ1-2|TRBV5-6|-|-
CASSLGGYSNYGYTF
TGTGCCAGCAGCTTGGGGGGATACTCTAACTATGGCTACACCTTC
>TRBJ1-5|TRBV7-9|few|TRBD1
CASSQGGSQPQHF
TGTGCCAGCAGCCAAGGGGGCTCGCAGCCCCAGCATTTT
>TRBJ1-2|TRBV18|-|-
CASSPAEGYGYTF
TGTGCCAGCTCACCTGCAGAGGGGTATGGCTACACCTTC
>TRBJ2-4|TRBV7-9|-|-
CASSLALRDIQYF
TGTGCCAGCAGCTTAGCTCTTCGTGACATTCAGTACTTC
>TRBJ1-2|TRBV15|-|TRBD1
CATSEDRGLGYGYTF
TGTGCCACCAGCGAAGACAGGGGGCTAGGCTATGGCTACACCTTC
>TRBJ1-2|TRBV6-5|-|-
CASSSPRTNYGYTF
TGTGCCAGCAGTTCGCCGAGGACTAACTATGGCTACACCTTC
>TRBJ2-1|TRBV10-3|-|-
CAISELLGSSYNEQFF
TGTGCCATCAGTGAGCTTCTGGGGTCCTCCTACAATGAGCAGTTCTTC
>TRBJ1-4|TRBV2|-|-
CATSNGARDEKLFF
TGTGCCACCAGCAACGGGGCGCGGGATGAAAAACTGTTTTTT
>TRBJ1-3|TRBV6-5|-|-
CASSPTAGNTIYF
TGTGCCAGCAGTCCCACGGCCGGAAACACCATATATTTT
>TRBJ2-3|TRBV4-1|-|TRBD2
CASSQVGRERTDTQYF
TGCGCCAGCAGCCAAGTGGGGCGGGAGCGTACAGATACGCAGTATTTT
>TRBJ1-2|TRBV19|-|-
CASSIGADFGYGYTF
TGTGCCAGTAGTATAGGGGCGGACTTCGGCTATGGCTACACCTTC
>TRBJ2-3|TRBV7-3|-|-
CASSLNRADTQYF
TGTGCCAGCAGCTTAAACAGAGCAGATACGCAGTATTTT
>TRBJ2-3|TRBV4-1|-|-
CASSQPLGDTQYF
TGCGCCAGCAGCCAACCCCTGGGAGATACGCAGTATTTT